This T cell receptor beta chain comes out of a study of shared clonotypes between healthy human individuals. Overall study context: Three CD4 naive, three CD4 memory, two CD8 naive and one CD8 memory plate were used per donor.

Study-level results: Blood was the only sampled material, and tissue repertoires likely differ. With a few donors compared, around 5% of naive CD4 clonotypes were shared.

This CDR3 region has 19 residues. The ends lost 1 base at V and 2 bases at J; junction bases unmatched: 14. Per germline, CDR1 MDHEN and CDR2 SYDVKM. On this clone: The target antigen is unknown.

Into CD45RA+ naive and CD45RA-negative memory subsets, the CD4+ cells were split. Assay used: immunoSEQ multiplex PCR; TCRdb lists only in-frame clones, some missing. The sample has 2 million to 2.5 million clones, more than 85% seen once. This TCR came from a young man in good health. Some clones in this sample may be carry-over from other donors' samples. This chain uses TRBV28 with TRBJ2-1; 7 bases match TRBD2. Sequenced material: naive CD4+ T cells from PBMCs. Documented subset: CD45RA+ positively selected. Here the CDR3 reads CASSLFARGGIGTYNEQFF. CDR3 in DNA: TGTGCCAGCAGTTTATTCGCGAGGGGAGGGATCGGAACCTACAATGAGCAGTTCTTC.